These 19 T cell receptor beta chains share one sample of origin, sequenced in a study of tissue T cells after allogeneic stem cell transplantation. Libraries were prepared by immunoSEQ multiplex PCR; TCRdb keeps only in-frame clonotypes and omits some of them. The repertoire holds approximately 2,000 clones, with more than 75% as singletons. The sample in question was colon tissue, obtained at autopsy. The receptors derive from a male patient aged 35-69 years with steroid-refractory graft-versus-host disease after an allogeneic stem cell transplant. Some of the T cells may derive from the graft donor.

In the case of this clone: Its ends do not fully match the called genes, so a read error is possible. The CDR3 sequence: CASSIARQGSETQYF. The CDR3 DNA follows: TGTGCCAGCAGCATAGCGAGACAGGGATCCGAGACCCAGTACTTC. The genes are TRBV7-9 and TRBJ2-5; 7 nucleotides match TRBD1. The CDR3 has 15 residues. In germline, CDR1 is SEHNR, CDR2 FQNEAQ (reference sequence).

This chain joins TRBV5-8 and TRBJ2-5; 8 positions match TRBD1. This CDR3 contains 15 residues. Per germline, CDR1 SGHTS and CDR2 YDEGEE. V dropped 4 bases and J dropped 0; count of bases not matched to a gene: 5. The CDR3 region has the DNA TGTGCCAGCAGCCAGGGACAGGTGAACCAAGAGACCCAGTACTTC. Its protein is CASSQGQVNQETQYF.

V is TRBV10-3 and J is TRBJ2-7, with 10 positions matching TRBD2. J gave up 2 bases and V 7 bases, and 8 bases lay outside the gene matches. CDR3 length: 15 amino acids. Germline V gene data show CDR1 as ENHRY and CDR2 as SYGVKD. Here the CDR3 reads CAINKSGGATYEQYF. CDR3 DNA sequence: TGTGCCATCAACAAGAGCGGGGGGGCCACCTACGAGCAGTACTTC.

The chain employs TRBV7-9 and TRBJ1-1; a possible D gene is TRBD1 (6 bases). Looked up from germline, CDR1 is SEHNR and CDR2 is FQNEAQ (reference sequence). Between the trimmed V and J ends, which lost 5 bases and 2 bases, there was a span of 18 bases. The CDR3 is 16 amino acids. The CDR3 reads CASSLDLSGVNTEAFF. The CDR3 nucleotides read TGTGCCAGCAGCCTTGATCTGTCAGGGGTTAACACTGAAGCTTTCTTT.

The chain carries TRBV18 and TRBJ1-1, with D hard to call. From germline, CDR1 is KGHSH and CDR2 LQKENI. Trimming took off 0 bases at V and 0 bases at J, with 8 bases between the two ends. The CDR3 has 15 residues. CDR3 nucleotides: TGTGCCAGCTCACCACCCTCTACAATGAACACTGAAGCTTTCTTT. Translation: CASSPPSTMNTEAFF.

The chain joins TRBV18 to TRBJ2-4; D not certain. The V end lost 3 bases, the J end lost 10 bases, and 13 bases lay between the germline ends. The CDR3 is 13 residues long. The germline gives CDR1 KGHSH, CDR2 LQKENI. CDR3 sequence reads: CASSPGTANIQYF. The CDR3 DNA reads TGTGCCAGCTCACCTGGAACAGCTAATATTCAGTACTTC.

The J gene is TRBJ1-2, the V gene TRBV6-5, with 7 bases lining up with TRBD1. The CDR3 runs to 16 residues. After removal of 2 bases from V and 6 bases from J, the junction contained 12 bases not matched to a gene. Germline CDR1 reads MNHEY; CDR2 reads SVGAGI. The CDR3 DNA reads as TGTGCCAGCAGTTACAGCAGGACAGGTTACACGCATGGCTACACCTTC. Protein: CASSYSRTGYTHGYTF.

A single count supports this clone. This sequence joins TRBV2 and TRBJ1-5; 8 bases map to TRBD1. There are 14 residues in the CDR3. Per germline, CDR1 SNHLY and CDR2 FYNNEI. V was pared by 4 bases and J by 3 bases, with 2 bases of the junction left unmatched. CDR3 sequence (DNA): TGTGCCAGCAGTGTACAGGGGGACAATCAGCCCCAGCATTTT. Translating it yields CASSVQGDNQPQHF.

V and J are TRBV7-6 and TRBJ2-5, with TRBD2 matching 9 bases. This CDR3 spans 17 amino acids. CDR1 SGHVS and CDR2 FNYEAQ come from the germline V gene. The V gene end was trimmed by 1 base and the J gene end by 4 bases; junction bases not matched to a gene: 10. The CDR3 DNA is TGTGCCAGCAGCTTAGAGGGTAGCGGGGGCGGGGGAGAGACCCAGTACTTC. This translates into CASSLEGSGGGGETQYF.

This chain links TRBV19 with TRBJ1-1; weak D call: TRBD1 (5 bases). The CDR3 length is 17 residues. Germline CDR1 is LNHDA and CDR2 is SQIVND (reference sequence). V was shortened by 6 bases and J by 1 base, with 21 bases between the two germline ends. The CDR3 sequence is CASRGLRLGPQNTEAFF. In nucleotides, the CDR3 is TGTGCCAGTAGGGGACTAAGGTTGGGCCCGCAGAACACTGAAGCTTTCTTT. Drawing the rest from reference TRBV19 and TRBJ1-1, the complete variable domain is DGGITQSPKYLFRKEGQNVTLSCEQNLNHDAMYWYRQDPGQGLRLIYYSQIVNDFQKGDIAEGYSVSREKKESFPLTVTSAQKNPTAFYLCASRGLRLGPQNTEAFFGQGTRLTVV.

This chain joins TRBV7-3 and TRBJ2-5; 8 positions agree with TRBD1. The CDR3 length is 14 residues. CDR1 and CDR2 (germline): SGHTA, FQGTGA. The ends lost 6 bases at V and 4 bases at J; junction bases unmatched: 7. CDR3 sequence (DNA): TGTGCCAGCAGTGTTACAGGGGGATCAGAGACCCAGTACTTC. Its protein product is CASSVTGGSETQYF.

This chain links TRBV9 with TRBJ2-3; TRBD2 agrees at 9 bases. V lost 0 bases to trimming and J lost 6 bases; unmatched junction nucleotides: 5. The CDR3 spans 15 residues. Germline lookup yields CDR1 SGDLS and CDR2 YYNGEE. The CDR3 region has the DNA TGTGCCAGCAGCGTAGAAAGCGGGGGGCGGGATACGCAGTATTTT. Translating gives CASSVESGGRDTQYF. The full variable domain, completed using reference TRBV9 and TRBJ2-3, is DSGVTQTPKHLITATGQRVTLRCSPRSGDLSVYWYQQSLDQGLQFLIQYYNGEERAKGNILERFSAQQFPDLHSELNLSSLELGDSALYFCASSVESGGRDTQYFGPGTRLTVL.

In this sample, this clone turned up once. CDR3 sequence reads: CASSQTGGDNQPQHF. Here the CDR3 DNA reads TGCGCCAGCAGCCAGACAGGGGGTGACAATCAGCCCCAGCATTTT. The V and J genes are TRBV5-1 and TRBJ1-5; 9 bases match TRBD1. V lost 4 bases, J lost 3 bases, and 5 bases stayed unmatched. The CDR3 contains 15 residues. CDR1 and CDR2 from the germline V gene are SGHRS and YFSETQ.

The chain is built from TRBV13 and TRBJ2-2, with a weak D call TRBD2 (5 bases). The CDR3 runs 14 residues. Trimming left V 2 bases short and J 5 bases short, with 9 bases between. Germline V gene data show CDR1 as PRHDT and CDR2 as FYEKMQ (reference sequence). CDR3 sequence (DNA): TGTGCCAGCAGCTTACTTGGAGGTACCGGGGAGCTGTTTTTT. This translates into CASSLLGGTGELFF. The whole variable domain, remainder taken from reference TRBV13 and TRBJ2-2, is AAGVIQSPRHLIKEKRETATLKCYPIPRHDTVYWYQQGPGQDPQFLISFYEKMQSDKGSIPDRFSAQQFSDYHSELNMSSLELGDSALYFCASSLLGGTGELFFGEGSRLTVL.

A few counts support this clone. The chain carries TRBV13 and TRBJ1-1, with 9 bases aligning to TRBD1. The CDR3 has 13 amino acids. V trimming: 2 bases; J trimming: 11 bases; junction bases outside the gene matches: 6. CDR1 and CDR2 (germline): PRHDT, FYEKMQ (reference sequence). The CDR3 coding sequence is TGTGCCAGCAGCTTAAACAGGGGGCTTAGTGCTTTCTTT. It yields the protein CASSLNRGLSAFF.

The gene calls are TRBV11-3 and TRBJ1-2; D might be TRBD1 (5 bases). CDR3 length equals 13 residues. V dropped 2 bases and J dropped 8 bases, with 12 bases sitting between them. Germline values: CDR1 SGHNT, CDR2 YENEEA. The CDR3 DNA reads as TGTGCCAGCAGCTTAAGCACAGGTCGAGGCTACACCTTC. Its translation is CASSLSTGRGYTF.

V is TRBV3-1 (or the pseudogene TRBV3-2) and J is TRBJ1-5; possible D gene TRBD1, 6 bases. CDR1 is LGHDT and CDR2 is YNNKEL in the germline V gene (reference sequence). CDR3 length: 14 amino acids. Deletions cut 5 bases from V and 1 base from J, with 9 bases between. Here the CDR3 reads CASSSQGSNQPQHF. Here the CDR3 DNA reads TGTGCCAGCAGCAGTCAGGGGAGCAATCAGCCCCAGCATTTT.

The V gene is TRBV12-3 or TRBV12-4, the J gene TRBJ1-2, with a possible D match to TRBD1 (5 bases). This CDR3 region has 13 residues. Trimming shortened V by 3 bases and J by 8 bases, and 13 bases separated the two germline ends. CDR3 in amino acids: CASSFGQGRGYTF. For the CDR3, the DNA is TGTGCCAGCAGTTTTGGGCAGGGCCGAGGCTACACCTTC.

The chain joins TRBV30 to TRBJ2-1; 9 bases line up with TRBD2. The CDR3 sequence is 14 residues long. With 5 bases clipped from V and 4 bases from J, the junction kept 6 bases outside the gene matches. Germline V gene lookup returns CDR1 GTSNPN and CDR2 SVGIG (reference sequence). The CDR3 loop is CAWSAGGPYNEQFF. In nucleotides, the CDR3 is TGTGCCTGGTCCGCGGGGGGGCCGTACAATGAGCAGTTCTTC.